Listed below are T cell receptor beta chains from one sample, sequenced in a study of spatial heterogeneity in lung cancer. TCRdb re-called the 5' RACE reads through MiXCR, storing one row per CDR3 protein. This table has about 47,000 distinct CDR3 sequences, approximately 12% appearing once. This sample comprised PBMCs, obtained at follow-up. These receptors all come from a male donor with early-stage non-small cell lung cancer. CDR3s include the opening cysteine and the closing phenylalanine or tryptophan. A D gene is named only where the DNA matches it firmly. Clone size is given for some rows only: seen once, a few or many times, or a class if the clone is expanded.

V gene: TRBV7-3; clone size: many; D gene: TRBD2; J gene: TRBJ2-3; CDR3 DNA: TGTGCCAGCAGCTTAGGGCGCGGGAGGTCAGATACGCAGTATTTT; CDR3 protein: CASSLGRGRSDTQYF
V gene: TRBV27; clone size: many; D gene: TRBD1; J gene: TRBJ2-3; CDR3 DNA: TGTGCCAGCGGAAGGACAGGGAGAAGCACAGATACGCAGTATTTT; CDR3 protein: CASGRTGRSTDTQYF
V gene: TRBV20-1; clone size: many; D gene: -; J gene: TRBJ1-4; CDR3 DNA: TGCAGTGCTAGTCGGACGGACGGGGAAAAACTGTTTTTT; CDR3 protein: CSASRTDGEKLFF
V gene: TRBV12-3/TRBV12-4; clone size: many; D gene: -; J gene: TRBJ1-2; CDR3 DNA: TGTGCCAGCAGCACGGACAGCAACCATGGCTACACCTTC; CDR3 protein: CASSTDSNHGYTF
V gene: TRBV5-6; clone size: many; D gene: -; J gene: TRBJ1-2; CDR3 DNA: TGTGCCAGCAGCTTAAAGACGGTGGTTCCTGGCTACACCTTC; CDR3 protein: CASSLKTVVPGYTF
V gene: TRBV7-8; clone size: few; D gene: TRBD1; J gene: TRBJ2-1; CDR3 DNA: TGTGCCAGCAGCCCCGGGACAGGGAAGGGGAATGAGCAGTTCTTC; CDR3 protein: CASSPGTGKGNEQFF
V gene: TRBV7-9; clone size: many; D gene: -; J gene: TRBJ1-4; CDR3 DNA: TGTGCCAGCAGCTCCGGATCGGGGGGACTGTTTTTT; CDR3 protein: CASSSGSGGLFF
V gene: TRBV12-3/TRBV12-4; clone size: many; D gene: -; J gene: TRBJ2-1; CDR3 DNA: TGTGCCAGCAGTTTGGGGAGCGAATCCTACAATGAGCAGTTCTTC; CDR3 protein: CASSLGSESYNEQFF
V gene: TRBV20-1; clone size: many; D gene: -; J gene: TRBJ1-5; CDR3 DNA: TGCAGTGCTAGAGGCGGCAGCAATCAGCCCCAGCATTTT; CDR3 protein: CSARGGSNQPQHF
V gene: TRBV29-1; clone size: few; D gene: -; J gene: TRBJ2-5; CDR3 DNA: TGCAGCGTTCGAAGAGCTCAAGAGACCCAGTACTTC; CDR3 protein: CSVRRAQETQYF
V gene: TRBV28; clone size: few; D gene: TRBD1; J gene: TRBJ1-1; CDR3 DNA: TGTGCCAGCACCCTCGGGGCAGGGGGCCGGAGTGAAGCTTTCTTT; CDR3 protein: CASTLGAGGRSEAFF
V gene: TRBV6-1; clone size: many; D gene: -; J gene: TRBJ1-1; CDR3 DNA: TGTGCCAGCTCCAGGGTGGGTAGGGACACTGAAGCTTTCTTT; CDR3 protein: CASSRVGRDTEAFF
V gene: TRBV5-6; clone size: many; D gene: TRBD1; J gene: TRBJ2-5; CDR3 DNA: TGTGCCAGCAGCCCCCGGCAGGGGGCCCAAGAGACCCAGTACTTC; CDR3 protein: CASSPRQGAQETQYF
V gene: TRBV12-3/TRBV12-4; clone size: -; D gene: -; J gene: TRBJ1-2; CDR3 DNA: TGTGCCAGCAGTTTAGTCGGAAGGACTTCCACCTATGGCTACACCTTC; CDR3 protein: CASSLVGRTSTYGYTF
V gene: TRBV6-2/TRBV6-3; clone size: few; D gene: TRBD2; J gene: TRBJ2-7; CDR3 DNA: TGTGCCAGCAGAAGGACTAGCGGGAACGAGCAGTACTTC; CDR3 protein: CASRRTSGNEQYF
V gene: TRBV18; clone size: many; D gene: -; J gene: TRBJ1-1; CDR3 DNA: TGTGCCAGCTCACCACCTGCAGGGTGGATGAACACTGAAGCTTTCTTT; CDR3 protein: CASSPPAGWMNTEAFF
V gene: TRBV11-3; clone size: few; D gene: TRBD2; J gene: TRBJ2-3; CDR3 DNA: TGTGCCAGCAGCCCGACGGGGGGGCTAACAGATACGCAGTATTTT; CDR3 protein: CASSPTGGLTDTQYF
V gene: TRBV6-2/TRBV6-3; clone size: -; D gene: -; J gene: TRBJ2-3; CDR3 DNA: TGTGCCAGCAGTTATGACTTCGGGGGCACAGATACGCAGTATTTT; CDR3 protein: CASSYDFGGTDTQYF
V gene: TRBV7-8; clone size: -; D gene: TRBD2; J gene: TRBJ2-3; CDR3 DNA: TGTGCCAGCAGCCCCAGACTAGCGGTAGAAGCGGCAGATACGCAGTATTTT; CDR3 protein: CASSPRLAVEAADTQYF
V gene: TRBV7-2; clone size: many; D gene: TRBD1; J gene: TRBJ2-3; CDR3 DNA: TGTGCCAGCAGCTTAGATCCGACAGGGGGCGAAGATACGCAGTATTTT; CDR3 protein: CASSLDPTGGEDTQYF
V gene: TRBV9; clone size: few; D gene: -; J gene: TRBJ2-5; CDR3 DNA: TGTGCCAGCAGCCCTTATCCGGGGGGCCCACAAGAGACCCAGTACTTC; CDR3 protein: CASSPYPGGPQETQYF
V gene: TRBV5-1; clone size: -; D gene: TRBD2; J gene: TRBJ2-3; CDR3 DNA: TGCGCCAGCAGAAAGGGACTAGCGGGGACAGATACGCAGTATTTT; CDR3 protein: CASRKGLAGTDTQYF
V gene: TRBV4-3; clone size: many; D gene: TRBD1; J gene: TRBJ1-6; CDR3 DNA: TGCGCCAGCAGCCAAGAAAACAGGGGAAATTCACCCCTCCACTTT; CDR3 protein: CASSQENRGNSPLHF
V gene: TRBV6-2/TRBV6-3; clone size: -; D gene: -; J gene: TRBJ2-4; CDR3 DNA: TGTGCCAGCAGTTACCCTGGGACTTCCTACCGGGCCAAAAACATTCAGTACTTC; CDR3 protein: CASSYPGTSYRAKNIQYF
V gene: TRBV7-2; clone size: -; D gene: -; J gene: TRBJ1-1; CDR3 DNA: TGTGCCAGCAGCTCACAGGCCATGAACACTGAAGCTTTCTTT; CDR3 protein: CASSSQAMNTEAFF
V gene: TRBV6-2/TRBV6-3; clone size: -; D gene: TRBD1; J gene: TRBJ1-1; CDR3 DNA: TGTGCCAGCAGTTGGGCAGGGGGCACTGAAGCTTTCTTT; CDR3 protein: CASSWAGGTEAFF
V gene: TRBV12-3/TRBV12-4; clone size: few; D gene: TRBD1; J gene: TRBJ2-1; CDR3 DNA: TGTGCCAGCAGTGCGAGGGGGCCCTACAATGAGCAGTTCTTC; CDR3 protein: CASSARGPYNEQFF
V gene: TRBV27; clone size: many; D gene: TRBD1; J gene: TRBJ1-6; CDR3 DNA: TGTGCCAGCAGAAGAGGACAGGGAACGAGTCTGTCACCCCTCCACTTT; CDR3 protein: CASRRGQGTSLSPLHF